These 5 T cell receptor beta chains originate from one sample sequenced in a study of shared clonotypes between healthy human individuals. TCRdb's copy holds only in-frame clones and misses some; the assay was immunoSEQ multiplex PCR. This table has over 400,000 clones, 90% to 97% appearing once. Sequenced sample: naive CD4+ T cells sorted from blood. This sample's subset: CD45RA+ positively selected. The receptors here all came from a woman in her twenties or thirties in good health.

The chain couples TRBV28 to TRBJ2-5; D not certain. Germline V gives CDR1 MDHEN, CDR2 SYDVKM. The ends were cut back, 3 bases at V and 1 base at J, with 6 bases in the middle. The CDR3 totals 13 residues. This CDR3 reads CASSLQVQETQYF. The CDR3 region has the DNA TGTGCCAGCAGTTTGCAGGTCCAAGAGACCCAGTACTTC.

The V and J genes are TRBV6-4 and TRBJ2-2; unclear D gene. Germline CDR1 reads MRHNA; CDR2 reads SNTAGT. The CDR3 is made up of 16 amino acids. The V end was cut by 3 bases, the J end by 0 bases, with 11 bases between. The CDR3 DNA follows: TGTGCCAGCAGTGAGTTACCATACGCGAACACCGGGGAGCTGTTTTTT. This sequence encodes CASSELPYANTGELFF.

V gene TRBV28 combines with J gene TRBJ2-7, with TRBD2 matching over 9 bases. This CDR3 has 15 amino acids. Germline CDR1 and CDR2: MDHEN and SYDVKM. Trimming cost V 1 base and J 6 bases; bases outside gene matches: 7. In nucleotides, the CDR3 is TGTGCCAGCAGTTTATTGCCTAGCGGGATCTCCGAGCAGTACTTC. Translation: CASSLLPSGISEQYF.

The CDR3: CASKGQGAGTGELFF. For the CDR3, the DNA is TGTGCCAGCAAAGGACAGGGGGCTGGCACCGGGGAGCTGTTTTTT. The rearrangement uses TRBV6-4 and TRBJ2-2, with 11 bases lining up with TRBD1. V trimming: 7 bases; J trimming: 4 bases; junction bases outside the gene matches: 5. Germline lookup yields CDR1 MRHNA and CDR2 SNTAGT. The CDR3 spans 15 residues.

This chain uses TRBV7-8 with TRBJ2-7, with 9 bases aligning to TRBD2. With 2 bases clipped from V and 7 bases from J, the junction kept 3 bases outside the gene matches. CDR1 and CDR2 (germline): SGHVS, FQNEAQ. This CDR3 is built from 13 residues. In nucleotides, the CDR3 is TGTGCCAGCAGCTTAATGCGGGAGGGAGAGCAGTACTTC. This sequence encodes CASSLMREGEQYF. Based on the CDR3 plus reference TRBV7-8 and TRBJ2-7, the full variable domain is GAGVSQSPRYKVAKRGQDVALRCDPISGHVSLFWYQQALGQGPEFLTYFQNEAQLDKSGLPSDRFFAERPEGSVSTLKIQRTQQEDSAVYLCASSLMREGEQYFGPGTRLTVT.